The clone carrying this TCR beta chain was observed at least ten times. A read error may produce the germline difference seen at one junction end. To make TCR beta libraries, researchers used iRepertoire HTBI primers and Arm-PCR of CDR3 regions. Using its own MiXCR run on the multiplex PCR reads, TCRdb lists one record per CDR3 protein. This table has almost 350,000 distinct CDR3 sequences, 15% to 20% appearing once. This entry comes from a study of regulatory T cells in long-lasting Graves disease. CDR3 length: 15 residues. The germline gives CDR1 DFQATT, CDR2 SNEGSKA (reference sequence). Time point given: persistent/refractory GD, antithyroid drugs over 5 years with positive TRAb. Scientists built the TCR library using RNA that was extracted from PBMCs.

This receptor was taken from a female donor with Graves disease. Sequenced material: peripheral blood mononuclear cells (PBMCs), taken when the disease was refractory, from a patient treated with antithyroid drugs. V gene TRBV20-1 combines with J gene TRBJ2-7; D is unresolved. In DNA form, the CDR3 reads TGCAGTGCCGCGCCCCCCATCCTACCATCCTACGAGCAATACTTC. Translating gives CSAAPPILPSYEQYF.